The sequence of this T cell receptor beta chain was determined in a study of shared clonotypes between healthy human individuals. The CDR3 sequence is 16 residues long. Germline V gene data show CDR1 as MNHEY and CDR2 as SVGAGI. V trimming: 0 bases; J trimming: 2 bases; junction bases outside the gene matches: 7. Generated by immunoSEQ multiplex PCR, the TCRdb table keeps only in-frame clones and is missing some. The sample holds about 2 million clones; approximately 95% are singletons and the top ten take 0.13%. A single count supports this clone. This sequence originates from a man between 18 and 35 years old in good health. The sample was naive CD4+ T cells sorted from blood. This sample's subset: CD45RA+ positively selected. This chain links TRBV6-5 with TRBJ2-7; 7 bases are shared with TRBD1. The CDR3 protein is CASSYSWTGKTYEQYF. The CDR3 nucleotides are TGTGCCAGCAGTTACTCCTGGACAGGAAAGACCTACGAGCAGTACTTC.